This is a list of T cell receptor beta chains from one sample in a study of blood T cell repertoires in COVID-19. Profiling relied on immunoSEQ multiplex PCR, and the TCRdb table lists in-frame clones only, not all of them. In the table there are approximately 140,000 clones, about 84% of which are singletons. The sample was peripheral blood. The receptors come from a woman of 80 years or more in a cohort sampled during active or convalescent COVID-19. Both conserved end residues are part of each CDR3. Each record gives: clone size, J gene, V gene, D gene, CDR3 DNA, CDR3 protein. D genes are given only for firm matches. Size is omitted from some rows. Given values are once, few, many or a class for expanded clones.

. TRBJ2-5 TRBV9 TRBD1 TGTGCCAGCAGCGCCCGGACAGGGGGAGAGACCCAGTACTTC CASSARTGGETQYF
. TRBJ1-5 TRBV19 TRBD1 TGTGCCAGTAGTTATACAGGGGGCAGTGGCAATCAGCCCCAGCATTTT CASSYTGGSGNQPQHF
. TRBJ2-3 TRBV5-6 . TGTGCCAGCAGCTTGGGGGCCACAGATACGCAGTATTTT CASSLGATDTQYF
few TRBJ1-4 TRBV7-9 . TGTGCCAGCAGCTTACTGACAGGCGCAAATGAAAAACTGTTTTTT CASSLLTGANEKLFF
. TRBJ1-2 TRBV19 . TGTGCCAGTAGTACCTACTATGGCTACACCTTC CASSTYYGYTF
. TRBJ2-5 TRBV5-5 . TGTGCCAGCAAAAGTTTTCGGGCGACAGTGAAATTAAAAGAGACCCAGTACTTC CASKSFRATVKLKETQYF
. TRBJ1-5 TRBV12-2 . TGTGCAAGTCGCCCCCGACAGTATAGCAATCAGCCCCAGCATTTT CASRPRQYSNQPQHF
once TRBJ2-2 TRBV24-1 TRBD2 TGTGCCACCAGTGATTCGGGACTAGCGGGGCGGAACACCGGGGAGCTGTTTTTT CATSDSGLAGRNTGELFF
. TRBJ1-1 TRBV6-5 TRBD1 TGTGCCAGCAGTTCAGGGGGTGGTAACACTGAAGCTTTCTTT CASSSGGGNTEAFF
. TRBJ2-5 TRBV19 . TGTGCCAGCTCACAGGGAATCCAAGAGACCCAGTACTTC CASSQGIQETQYF
. TRBJ1-3 TRBV27 . TGTGCCAGCAGTCTAGACAGGAGCTCTGGAAACACCATATATTTT CASSLDRSSGNTIYF
. TRBJ2-7 TRBV7-3 TRBD1 TGTGCCAGCAGCTTAACAGGGGGACAGGCCTACGAGCAGTACTTC CASSLTGGQAYEQYF
. TRBJ2-3 TRBV11-3 . TGTGCCAGCAGCCTGAGCAGCGGAGATACGCAGTATTTT CASSLSSGDTQYF
. TRBJ1-1 TRBV4-2 . TGTGCCAGCAGCCTAATTGCCCGTGCGTACACTGAAGCTTTCTTT CASSLIARAYTEAFF
. TRBJ1-2 TRBV27 TRBD1 TGTGCCAGCAGTTTATTCCAGGGGGCGCGTGGCTACACCTTC CASSLFQGARGYTF
. TRBJ2-2 TRBV5-1 TRBD1 TGCGCCAGCAGCCGACAGGGGGCGCAGGGGGAGCTGTTTTTT CASSRQGAQGELFF
. TRBJ1-1 TRBV5-8 . TGTGCCAGCAGCAGGACAGTCTCGACTGAAGCTTTCTTT CASSRTVSTEAFF
. TRBJ1-3 TRBV2 . TGTGCCAGCAAGCAGGGTTGGGGAAACACCATATATTTT CASKQGWGNTIYF
. TRBJ2-3 TRBV6-5 TRBD2 TGTGCCAGCCCTGGGACTAGCGGGGCAGCAGATACGCAGTATTTT CASPGTSGAADTQYF
. TRBJ1-2 TRBV4-2 TRBD1 TGTGCCAGCCGCCCAAGGGGGCATTATGGCTACACCTTC CASRPRGHYGYTF
. TRBJ2-2 TRBV7-9 . TGTGCCAGCAGCTTACAGGGGAGGGGAAGCAACACCGGGGAGCTGTTTTTT CASSLQGRGSNTGELFF
. TRBJ1-1 TRBV12-3/TRBV12-4 TRBD1 TGTGCCAGCAGAAGGGACAGGGGAACTGAAGCTTTCTTT CASRRDRGTEAFF
. TRBJ1-1 TRBV9 . TGTGCCAGCAGCGTAGTAGGGGATAGAGGTGAAGCTTTCTTT CASSVVGDRGEAFF
. TRBJ2-7 TRBV7-8 . TGTGCCAGCAGCTTACGACAGGCCCAGCCGTCCTACGAGCAGTACTTC CASSLRQAQPSYEQYF
. TRBJ2-2 TRBV7-9 . TGTGCCAGCAGCTCCCCGACAGGGAACACCGGGGAGCTGTTTTTT CASSSPTGNTGELFF
. TRBJ2-3 TRBV5-1 TRBD2 TGCGCCAGCAGCTTGGAAGTAGCGGGGGGCACAGATACGCAGTATTTT CASSLEVAGGTDTQYF
. TRBJ2-5 TRBV13 TRBD2 TGTGCCAGCAGCTTAGATCCTAGCGGGGCCCGGGAGACCCAGTACTTC CASSLDPSGARETQYF
. TRBJ1-2 TRBV2 TRBD1 TGTGCCAGCACGAGACAAAGACCGGGACAGGCGAACTATGGCTACACCTTC CASTRQRPGQANYGYTF
. TRBJ2-3 TRBV6-2/TRBV6-3 TRBD1 TGTGCCAGCAGTTACCAAAAGACAGGGGCAGGTACAGATACGCAGTATTTT CASSYQKTGAGTDTQYF
. TRBJ2-3 TRBV6-5 . TGTGCCAGCAGGGAGAGAAGCGATACGCAGTATTTT CASRERSDTQYF
once TRBJ1-2 TRBV7-2 TRBD1 TGTGCCAGCAGCTTAGATTTCGGGACAGGGGTCTATGGCTACACCTTC CASSLDFGTGVYGYTF
. TRBJ2-1 TRBV7-8 TRBD1 TGTGCCAGCAGCCTACAGGGGGCATTGTCCTACAATGAGCAGTTCTTC CASSLQGALSYNEQFF
. TRBJ1-4 TRBV28 . TGTGCCAGCAGAAACAAAAATGAAAAACTGTTTTTT CASRNKNEKLFF
. TRBJ2-3 TRBV7-2 TRBD2 TGTGCCAGCAGCTTCCTCCCGATTAGCGGGGTAACAGATACGCAGTATTTT CASSFLPISGVTDTQYF
. TRBJ2-7 TRBV27 . TGTGCCAGCAGTTTAAATCGGGTCTCCTACGAGCAGTACTTC CASSLNRVSYEQYF
. TRBJ1-1 TRBV27 TRBD1 TGTGCCAGCAGACGGACAGGGCCGAACACTGAAGCTTTCTTT CASRRTGPNTEAFF
. TRBJ1-3 TRBV6-5 . TGTGCCAGCAGTAAACAGGTACACTCTGGAAACACCATATATTTT CASSKQVHSGNTIYF
. TRBJ2-1 TRBV7-2 TRBD2 TGTGCCAGCAGCTTAAACGGGGGGTTCTACAATGAGCAGTTCTTC CASSLNGGFYNEQFF
. TRBJ1-2 TRBV3-1/TRBV3-2 . TGTGCCAGCAGCTCGCCCGGGGGGCGAGGTGGTGGCTACACCTTC CASSSPGGRGGGYTF
. TRBJ1-4 TRBV27 . TGTGCCAGCCGCTCTTGGGGGCGGGGGCAGGCTAATGAAAAACTGTTTTTT CASRSWGRGQANEKLFF
. TRBJ2-4 TRBV3-1/TRBV3-2 . TGTGCCAGCAGCCAAGGGGGGGACGCCAAAAACATTCAGTACTTC CASSQGGDAKNIQYF
. TRBJ1-2 TRBV20-1 . TGCAGTGCTAGAGACCCGAGCGGCTACACCTTC CSARDPSGYTF